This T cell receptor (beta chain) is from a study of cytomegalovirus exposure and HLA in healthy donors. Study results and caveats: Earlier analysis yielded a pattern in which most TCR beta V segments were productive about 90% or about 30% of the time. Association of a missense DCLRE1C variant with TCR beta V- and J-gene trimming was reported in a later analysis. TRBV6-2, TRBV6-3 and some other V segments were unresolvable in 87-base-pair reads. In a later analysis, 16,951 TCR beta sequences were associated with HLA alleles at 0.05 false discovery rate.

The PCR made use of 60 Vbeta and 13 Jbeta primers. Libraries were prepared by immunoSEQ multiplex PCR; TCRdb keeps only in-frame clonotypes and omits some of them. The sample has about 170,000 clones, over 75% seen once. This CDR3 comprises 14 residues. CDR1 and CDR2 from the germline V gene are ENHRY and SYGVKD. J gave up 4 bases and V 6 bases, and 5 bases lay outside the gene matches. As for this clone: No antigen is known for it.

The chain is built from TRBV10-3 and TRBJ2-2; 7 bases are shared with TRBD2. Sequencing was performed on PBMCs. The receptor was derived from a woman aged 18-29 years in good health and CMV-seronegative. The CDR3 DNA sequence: TGTGCCATCAGAGGGGAGGGCACCACCGGGGAGCTGTTTTTT. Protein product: CAIRGEGTTGELFF.